This entry describes one T cell receptor (beta chain). What it binds is unknown. The germline V gene has CDR1 LNHDA and CDR2 SQIVND (reference sequence). The V end was cut by 7 bases, the J end by 0 bases, with 12 bases between. The CDR3 runs 14 residues. TCR beta CDR3 sequences were amplified from RNA transcripts. HTBI primers were used for first-round RT-PCR of the TCR CDR3. Via MiXCR, TCRdb re-called the multiplex PCR reads, giving one row per CDR3 protein. The sample lists around 600,000 distinct CDR3 sequences; 40% to 55% were seen once. The sample comes from a study of T cells in Graves' hyperthyroidism and ophthalmopathy. General study results and limits: The model anticipated ophthalmopathy a median approximately 6.6 months pre-onset. Most thyroid clonotypes with frequency above 0.001 were detected in blood.

Uncontrolled infection, other autoimmune disease, pregnancy and lactation each barred patients from inclusion. Based on clinical symptoms, serum thyroxine and TRAb, thyroid ultrasound and orbital computed tomography, diagnoses were reached. The chain couples TRBV19 to TRBJ1-1; the D is unclear. The receptor was isolated from an adult man with Graves' disease, either hyperthyroidism or ophthalmopathy (not recorded which). Specimen: peripheral blood or thyroid tissue (not recorded which). The CDR3 reads CASNTGNMNTEAFF. CDR3 nucleotide sequence: TGTGCCAGTAATACTGGAAACATGAACACTGAAGCTTTCTTT.